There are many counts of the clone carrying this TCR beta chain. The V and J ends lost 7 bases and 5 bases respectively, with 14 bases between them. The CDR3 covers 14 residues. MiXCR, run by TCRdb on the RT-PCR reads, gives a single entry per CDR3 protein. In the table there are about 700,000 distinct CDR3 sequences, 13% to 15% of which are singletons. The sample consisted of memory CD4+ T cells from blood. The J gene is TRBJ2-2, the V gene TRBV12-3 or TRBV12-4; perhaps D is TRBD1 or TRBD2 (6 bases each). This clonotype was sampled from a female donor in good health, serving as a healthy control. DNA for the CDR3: TGTGCCAGCACCCCCTTAGGGGGGACCGGGGAGCTGTTTTTT. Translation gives CASTPLGGTGELFF.